This TCR beta chain was found in a study of cytomegalovirus exposure and HLA in healthy donors. About the study: The use of the same platform for the roughly 120 validation repertoires and the 550 to 700 first-cohort repertoires was reported by a later analysis. Points from the study as a whole: The listing of 150 or so TCR beta chains classed them as cytomegalovirus-associated. The study found most TCR sequences rare, yet found some public TCRs in many donors.

The assay was immunoSEQ multiplex PCR, and TCRdb's table has in-frame clones only and misses some. Of approximately 160,000 clones in the sample, just under 85% were seen once. The donors were part of the validation cohort, which consisted of about 120 subjects and was separate from the first cohort of about 670 subjects. The CDR3 covers 15 residues. CDR1 SGHTA and CDR2 FQGTGA come from the germline V gene. J gave up 2 bases and V 6 bases, and 7 bases lay outside the gene matches. About this clone: Its target is not known.

The sequence derives from a man aged 25-40 years in good health and CMV-seropositive. The chain couples TRBV7-3 to TRBJ2-1; 7 nucleotides align to TRBD1. The sample was PBMCs. DNA of the CDR3: TGTGCCAGCAGAAAGACAGGGTCGACCTACAATGAGCAGTTCTTC. Translated, it gives CASRKTGSTYNEQFF.